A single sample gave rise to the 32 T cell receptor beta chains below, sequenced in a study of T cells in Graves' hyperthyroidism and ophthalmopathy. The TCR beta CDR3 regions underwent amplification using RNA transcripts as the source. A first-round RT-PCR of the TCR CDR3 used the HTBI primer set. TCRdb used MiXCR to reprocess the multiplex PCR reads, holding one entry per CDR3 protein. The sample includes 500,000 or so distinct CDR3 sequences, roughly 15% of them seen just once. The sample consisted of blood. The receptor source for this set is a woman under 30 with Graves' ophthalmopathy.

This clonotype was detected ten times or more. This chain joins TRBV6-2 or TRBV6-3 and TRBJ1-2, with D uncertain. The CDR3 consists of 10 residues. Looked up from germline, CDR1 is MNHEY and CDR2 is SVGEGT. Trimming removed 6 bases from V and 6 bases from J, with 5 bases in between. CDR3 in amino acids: CASREHGYTF. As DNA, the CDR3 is TGTGCCAGCAGAGAGCATGGCTACACCTTC.

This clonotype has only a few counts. The CDR3 spells CASRDRQGADGYTF. The CDR3 DNA sequence: TGTGCCAGCAGGGATAGACAGGGGGCAGATGGCTACACCTTC. V is TRBV28 and J is TRBJ1-2, with TRBD1 matching 10 bases. V was pared by 6 bases and J by 6 bases, with 7 bases of the junction left unmatched. This CDR3 comprises 14 residues. Germline loops: CDR1 MDHEN, CDR2 SYDVKM.

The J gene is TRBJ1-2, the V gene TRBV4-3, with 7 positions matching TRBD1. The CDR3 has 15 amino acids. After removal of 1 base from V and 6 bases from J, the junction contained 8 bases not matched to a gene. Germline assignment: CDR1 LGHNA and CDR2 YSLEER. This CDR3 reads CASSQGSGTENGYTF. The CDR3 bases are TGCGCCAGCAGCCAAGGATCCGGGACAGAGAATGGCTACACCTTC.

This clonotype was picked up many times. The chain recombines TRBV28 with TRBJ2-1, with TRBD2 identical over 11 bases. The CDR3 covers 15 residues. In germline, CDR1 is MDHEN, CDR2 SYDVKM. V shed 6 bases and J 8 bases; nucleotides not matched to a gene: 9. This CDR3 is CASRGPTSGRHEQFF. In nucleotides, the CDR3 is TGTGCCAGCAGGGGACCTACTAGCGGGAGACATGAGCAGTTCTTC.

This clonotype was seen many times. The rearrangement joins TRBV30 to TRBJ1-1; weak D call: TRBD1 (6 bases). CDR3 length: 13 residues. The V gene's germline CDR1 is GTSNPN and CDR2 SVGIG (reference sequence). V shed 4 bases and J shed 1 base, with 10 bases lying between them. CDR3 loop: CAWIRGTNTEAFF. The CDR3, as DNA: TGTGCCTGGATAAGGGGGACGAACACTGAAGCTTTCTTT. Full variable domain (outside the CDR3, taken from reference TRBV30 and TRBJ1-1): SQTIHQWPATLVQPVGSPLSLECTVEGTSNPNLYWYRQAAGRGLQLLFYSVGIGQISSEVPQNLSASRPQDRQFILSSKKLLLSDSGFYLCAWIRGTNTEAFFGQGTRLTVV.

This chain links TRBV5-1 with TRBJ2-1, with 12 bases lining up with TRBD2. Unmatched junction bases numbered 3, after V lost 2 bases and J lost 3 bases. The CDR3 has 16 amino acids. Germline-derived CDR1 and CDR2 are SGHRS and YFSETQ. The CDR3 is CASSFTSGGFYNEQFF. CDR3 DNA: TGCGCCAGCAGCTTCACTAGCGGGGGGTTCTACAATGAGCAGTTCTTC.

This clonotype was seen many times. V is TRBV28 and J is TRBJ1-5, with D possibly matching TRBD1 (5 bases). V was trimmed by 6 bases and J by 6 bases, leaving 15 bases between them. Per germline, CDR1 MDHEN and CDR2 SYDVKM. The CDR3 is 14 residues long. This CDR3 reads CASRPGPRGQPQHF. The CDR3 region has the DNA TGTGCCAGCAGACCGGGCCCAAGGGGTCAGCCCCAGCATTTT.

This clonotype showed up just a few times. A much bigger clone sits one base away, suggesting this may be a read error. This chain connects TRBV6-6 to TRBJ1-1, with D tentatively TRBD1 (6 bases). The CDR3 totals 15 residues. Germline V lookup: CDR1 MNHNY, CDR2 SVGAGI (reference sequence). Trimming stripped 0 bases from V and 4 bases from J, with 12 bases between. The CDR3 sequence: CASSYSDRTSTEAFF. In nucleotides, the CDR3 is TGTGCCAGCAGTTACTCGGACAGAACAAGCACTGAAGCTTTCTTT.

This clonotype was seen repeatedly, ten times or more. CDR3 protein: CASSVSQSSGATYEQYF. For the CDR3, the DNA is TGTGCCAGCAGCGTATCCCAATCTAGCGGGGCCACCTACGAGCAGTACTTC. This chain joins TRBV9 and TRBJ2-7, with TRBD2 identical over 9 bases. Germline CDR1 SGDLS, CDR2 YYNGEE. The length of the CDR3 is 17 residues. V shed 1 base and J 2 bases; nucleotides not matched to a gene: 10.

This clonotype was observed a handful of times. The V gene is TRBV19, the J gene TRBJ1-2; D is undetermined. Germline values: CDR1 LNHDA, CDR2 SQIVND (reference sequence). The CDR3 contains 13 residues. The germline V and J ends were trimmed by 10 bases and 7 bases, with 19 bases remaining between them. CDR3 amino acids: CATHPGVVFGYTF. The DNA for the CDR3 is TGTGCCACCCATCCCGGGGTGGTTTTTGGCTACACCTTC.

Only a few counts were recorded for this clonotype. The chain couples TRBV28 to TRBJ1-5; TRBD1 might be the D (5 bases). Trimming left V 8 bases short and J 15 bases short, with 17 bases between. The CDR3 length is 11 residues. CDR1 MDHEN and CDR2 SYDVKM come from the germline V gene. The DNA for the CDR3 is TGTGCCAGCGGCCAGGGCCACCTGGGGCATTTT. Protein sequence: CASGQGHLGHF.

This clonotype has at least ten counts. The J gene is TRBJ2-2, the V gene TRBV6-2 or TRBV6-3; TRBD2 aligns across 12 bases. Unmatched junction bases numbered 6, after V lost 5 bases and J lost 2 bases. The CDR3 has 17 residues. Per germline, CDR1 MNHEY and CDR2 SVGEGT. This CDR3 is CASSTGGLAGNTGELFF. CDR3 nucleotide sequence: TGTGCCAGCAGTACGGGCGGACTAGCGGGAAACACCGGGGAGCTGTTTTTT.

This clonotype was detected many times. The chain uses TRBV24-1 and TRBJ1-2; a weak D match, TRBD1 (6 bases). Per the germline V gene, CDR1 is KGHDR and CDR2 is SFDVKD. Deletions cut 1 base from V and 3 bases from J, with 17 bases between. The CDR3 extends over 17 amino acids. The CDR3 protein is CATSDFRPKGGYYGYTF. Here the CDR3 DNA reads TGTGCCACCAGTGATTTTCGGCCAAAAGGGGGGTACTATGGCTACACCTTC.

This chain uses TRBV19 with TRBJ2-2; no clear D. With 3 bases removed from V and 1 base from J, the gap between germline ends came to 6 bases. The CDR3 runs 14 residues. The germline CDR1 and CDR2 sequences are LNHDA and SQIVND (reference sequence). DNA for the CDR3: TGTGCCAGTAGTATCCCAGGGAACACCGGGGAGCTGTTTTTT. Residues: CASSIPGNTGELFF.

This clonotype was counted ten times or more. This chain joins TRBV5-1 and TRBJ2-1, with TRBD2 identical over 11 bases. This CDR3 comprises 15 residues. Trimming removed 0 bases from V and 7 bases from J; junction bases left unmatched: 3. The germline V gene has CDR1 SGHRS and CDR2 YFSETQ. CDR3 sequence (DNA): TGCGCCAGCAGCTTGGGTTCTAGCGGGGGGAATGAGCAGTTCTTC. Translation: CASSLGSSGGNEQFF.

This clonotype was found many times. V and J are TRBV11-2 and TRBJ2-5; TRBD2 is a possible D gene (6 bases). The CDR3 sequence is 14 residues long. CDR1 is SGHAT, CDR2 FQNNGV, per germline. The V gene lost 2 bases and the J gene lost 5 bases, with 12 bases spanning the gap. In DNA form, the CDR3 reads TGTGCCAGCAGCTTACACTGGGGGGTGGAGACCCAGTACTTC. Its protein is CASSLHWGVETQYF.

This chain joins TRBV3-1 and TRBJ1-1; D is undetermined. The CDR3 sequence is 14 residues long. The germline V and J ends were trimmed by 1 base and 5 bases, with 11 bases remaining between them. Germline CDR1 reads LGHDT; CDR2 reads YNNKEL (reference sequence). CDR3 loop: CASSQARGGTEAFF. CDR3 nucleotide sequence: TGTGCCAGCAGCCAAGCTCGGGGTGGGACTGAAGCTTTCTTT.

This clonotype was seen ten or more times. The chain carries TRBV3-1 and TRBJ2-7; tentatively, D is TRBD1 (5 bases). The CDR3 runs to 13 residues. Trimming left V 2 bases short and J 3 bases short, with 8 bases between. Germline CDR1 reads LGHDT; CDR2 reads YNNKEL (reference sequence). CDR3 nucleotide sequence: TGTGCCAGCAGCCAATGGCAGGGCTACGAGCAGTACTTC. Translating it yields CASSQWQGYEQYF.

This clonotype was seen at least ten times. CDR3 residues: CASSAGQPNEKLFF. The CDR3 DNA is TGTGCCAGCAGTGCGGGACAGCCTAATGAAAAACTGTTTTTT. The rearrangement links TRBV7-9 to TRBJ1-4, with 7 bases that match TRBD1. The germline gives CDR1 SEHNR, CDR2 FQNEAQ (reference sequence). This CDR3 is 14 amino acids long. Germline trimming cut 6 bases from V and 3 bases from J; bases unmatched to any gene: 4.

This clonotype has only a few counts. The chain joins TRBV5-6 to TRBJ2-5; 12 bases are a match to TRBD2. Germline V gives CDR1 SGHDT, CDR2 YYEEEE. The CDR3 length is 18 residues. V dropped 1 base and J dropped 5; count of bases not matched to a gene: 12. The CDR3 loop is CASSLKLAGGITGETQYF. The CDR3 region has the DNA TGTGCCAGCAGCTTGAAACTAGCGGGGGGCATAACTGGGGAGACCCAGTACTTC.

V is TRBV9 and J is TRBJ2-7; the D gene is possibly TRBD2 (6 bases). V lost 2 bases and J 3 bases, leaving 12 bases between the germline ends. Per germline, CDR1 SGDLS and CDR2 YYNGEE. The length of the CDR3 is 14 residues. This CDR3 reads CASSVGSGDYEQYF. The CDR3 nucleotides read TGTGCCAGCAGCGTGGGTAGCGGAGACTACGAGCAGTACTTC.

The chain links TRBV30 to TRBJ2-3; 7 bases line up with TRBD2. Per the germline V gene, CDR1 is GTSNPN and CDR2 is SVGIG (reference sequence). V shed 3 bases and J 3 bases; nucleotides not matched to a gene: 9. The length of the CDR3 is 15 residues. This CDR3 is CAWRGGSGWTDTQYF. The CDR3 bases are TGTGCCTGGAGGGGAGGGTCTGGGTGGACAGATACGCAGTATTTT.

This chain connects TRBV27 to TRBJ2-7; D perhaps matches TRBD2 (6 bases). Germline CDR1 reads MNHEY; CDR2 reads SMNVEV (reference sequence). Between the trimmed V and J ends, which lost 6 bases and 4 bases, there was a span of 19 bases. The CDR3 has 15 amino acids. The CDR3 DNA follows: TGTGCCAGCAGATTCGGAGCGGGTGTACGTTACGAGCAGTACTTC. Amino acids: CASRFGAGVRYEQYF.

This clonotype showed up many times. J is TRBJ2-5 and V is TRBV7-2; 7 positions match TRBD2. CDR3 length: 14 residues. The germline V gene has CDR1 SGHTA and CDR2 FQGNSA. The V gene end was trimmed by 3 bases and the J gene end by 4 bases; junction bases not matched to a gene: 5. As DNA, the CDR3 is TGTGCCAGCAGCTTCGGACTAGTTGGAGAGACCCAGTACTTC. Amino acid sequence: CASSFGLVGETQYF.

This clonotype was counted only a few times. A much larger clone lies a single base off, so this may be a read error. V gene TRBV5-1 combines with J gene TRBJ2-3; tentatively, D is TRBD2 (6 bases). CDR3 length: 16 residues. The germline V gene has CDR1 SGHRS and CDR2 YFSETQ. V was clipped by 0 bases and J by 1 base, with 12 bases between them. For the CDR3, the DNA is TGCGCCAGCAGCTTGGCGCCAGGGACTCGCACAGATACGCAGTATTTT. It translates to CASSLAPGTRTDTQYF. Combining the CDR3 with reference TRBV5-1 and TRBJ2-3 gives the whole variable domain KAGVTQTPRYLIKTRGQQVTLSCSPISGHRSVSWYQQTPGQGLQFLFEYFSETQRNKGNFPGRFSGRQFSNSRSEMNVSTLELGDSALYLCASSLAPGTRTDTQYFGPGTRLTVL.

The CDR3 protein is CASSQGLAGYTQYF. The CDR3 DNA sequence: TGTGCCAGCAGCCAAGGTCTAGCGGGTTATACGCAGTATTTT. The chain combines TRBV3-1 with TRBJ2-3; 8 bases fit TRBD2. The CDR3 loop spans 14 amino acids. CDR1 is LGHDT, CDR2 YNNKEL, per germline (reference sequence). Trimming took 1 base from V and 7 from J; bases not matched to a gene: 4.

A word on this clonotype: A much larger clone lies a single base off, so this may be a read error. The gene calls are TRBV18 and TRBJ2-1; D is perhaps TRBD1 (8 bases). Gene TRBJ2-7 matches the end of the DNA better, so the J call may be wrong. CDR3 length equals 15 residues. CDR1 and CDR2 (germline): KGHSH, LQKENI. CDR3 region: CASSHRQGRVNEQYF. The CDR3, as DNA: TGTGCCAGCTCACACAGACAGGGGAGGGTCAATGAGCAGTACTTC.

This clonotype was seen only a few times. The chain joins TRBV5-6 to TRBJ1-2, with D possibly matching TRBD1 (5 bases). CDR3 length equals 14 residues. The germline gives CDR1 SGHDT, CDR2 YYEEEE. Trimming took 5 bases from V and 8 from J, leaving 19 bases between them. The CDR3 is CASSTYGGSRGYTF. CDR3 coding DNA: TGTGCCAGCAGTACTTATGGGGGTTCCCGCGGCTACACCTTC.

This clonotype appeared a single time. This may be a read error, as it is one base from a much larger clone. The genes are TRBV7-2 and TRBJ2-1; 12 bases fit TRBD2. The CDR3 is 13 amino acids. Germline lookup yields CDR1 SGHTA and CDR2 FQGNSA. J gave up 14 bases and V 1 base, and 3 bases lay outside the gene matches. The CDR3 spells CASSLEPSGREFF. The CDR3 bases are TGTGCCAGCAGCTTAGAGCCTAGCGGGAGGGAGTTCTTC.

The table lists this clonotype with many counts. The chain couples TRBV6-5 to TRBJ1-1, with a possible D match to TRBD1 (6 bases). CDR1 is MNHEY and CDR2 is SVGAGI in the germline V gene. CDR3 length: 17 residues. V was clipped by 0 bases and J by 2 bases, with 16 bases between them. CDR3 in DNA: TGTGCCAGCAGTTACTCGATGGGGGGGCGAGCCAACACTGAAGCTTTCTTT. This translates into CASSYSMGGRANTEAFF.

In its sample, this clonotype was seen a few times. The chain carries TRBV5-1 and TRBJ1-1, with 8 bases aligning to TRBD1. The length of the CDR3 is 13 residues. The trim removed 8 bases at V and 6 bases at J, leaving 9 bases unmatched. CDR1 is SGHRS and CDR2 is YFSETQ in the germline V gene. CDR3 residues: CASKLRGPAEAFF. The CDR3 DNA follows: TGCGCCAGTAAGCTCAGGGGGCCCGCTGAAGCTTTCTTT.

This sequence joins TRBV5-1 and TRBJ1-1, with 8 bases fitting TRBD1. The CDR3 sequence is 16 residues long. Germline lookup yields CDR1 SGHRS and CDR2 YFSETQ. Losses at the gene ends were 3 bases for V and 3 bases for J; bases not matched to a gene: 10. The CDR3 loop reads CASSYAGGAGHTEAFF. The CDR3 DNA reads TGCGCCAGCAGCTACGCAGGGGGCGCGGGTCACACTGAAGCTTTCTTT.